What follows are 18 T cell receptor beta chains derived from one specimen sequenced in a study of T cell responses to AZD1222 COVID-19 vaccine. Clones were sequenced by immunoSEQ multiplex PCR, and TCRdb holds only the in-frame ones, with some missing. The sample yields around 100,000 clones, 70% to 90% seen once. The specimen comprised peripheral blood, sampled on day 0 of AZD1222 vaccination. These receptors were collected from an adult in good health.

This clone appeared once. The CDR3 DNA follows: TGTGCCAGCAGCAAAGGCGACAGGGGCGTTAATCAGCCCCAGCATTTT. It codes for CASSKGDRGVNQPQHF. This rearrangement joins TRBV21-1 to TRBJ1-5; the DNA was not compared with TRBD1, the D call given in the table. TRBV21-1 is given as a pseudogene. The CDR3 extends over 16 amino acids.

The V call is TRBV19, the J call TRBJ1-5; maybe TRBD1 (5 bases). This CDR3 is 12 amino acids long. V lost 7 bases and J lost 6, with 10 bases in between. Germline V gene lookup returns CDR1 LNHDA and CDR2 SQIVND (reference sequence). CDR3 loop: CASTGTGQPQHF. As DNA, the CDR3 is TGTGCCAGTACCGGGACGGGTCAGCCCCAGCATTTT.

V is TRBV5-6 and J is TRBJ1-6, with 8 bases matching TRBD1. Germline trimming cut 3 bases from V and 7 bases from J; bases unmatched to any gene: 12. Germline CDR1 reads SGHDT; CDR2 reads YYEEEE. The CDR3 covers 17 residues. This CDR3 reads CASSYRLTGVENSPLHF. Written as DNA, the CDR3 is TGTGCCAGCAGCTACCGATTGACAGGGGTAGAGAATTCACCCCTCCACTTT.

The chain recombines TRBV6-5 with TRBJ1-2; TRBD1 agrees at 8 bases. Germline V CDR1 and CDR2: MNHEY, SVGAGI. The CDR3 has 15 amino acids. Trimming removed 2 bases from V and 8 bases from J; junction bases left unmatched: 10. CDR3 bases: TGTGCCAGCAGTTACGACCCCAGGACAGGGTACGGCTACACCTTC. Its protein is CASSYDPRTGYGYTF.

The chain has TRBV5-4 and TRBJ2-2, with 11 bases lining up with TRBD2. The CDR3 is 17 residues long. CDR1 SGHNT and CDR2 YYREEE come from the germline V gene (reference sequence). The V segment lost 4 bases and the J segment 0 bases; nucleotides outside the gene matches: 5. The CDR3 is CASSPPLAGANTGELFF. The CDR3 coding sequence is TGTGCCAGCAGCCCTCCACTAGCGGGGGCGAACACCGGGGAGCTGTTTTTT.

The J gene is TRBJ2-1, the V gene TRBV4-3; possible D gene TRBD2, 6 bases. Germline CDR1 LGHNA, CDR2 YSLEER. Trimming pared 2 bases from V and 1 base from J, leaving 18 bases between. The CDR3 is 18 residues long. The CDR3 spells CASSQKPVGTASYNEQFF. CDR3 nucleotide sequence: TGCGCCAGCAGCCAAAAGCCAGTGGGGACTGCTTCCTACAATGAGCAGTTCTTC.

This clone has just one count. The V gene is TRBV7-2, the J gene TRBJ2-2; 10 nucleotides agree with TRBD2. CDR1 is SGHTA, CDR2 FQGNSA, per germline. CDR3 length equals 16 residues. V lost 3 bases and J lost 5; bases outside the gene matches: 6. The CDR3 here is CASSFAASGRTGELFF. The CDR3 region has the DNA TGTGCCAGCAGCTTCGCGGCTAGCGGGAGAACCGGGGAGCTGTTTTTT.

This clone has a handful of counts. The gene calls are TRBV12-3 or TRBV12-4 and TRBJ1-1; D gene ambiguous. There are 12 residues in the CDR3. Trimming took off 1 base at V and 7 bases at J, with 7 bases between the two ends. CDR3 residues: CASSLERDEAFF. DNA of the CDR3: TGTGCCAGCAGTTTAGAGAGAGATGAAGCTTTCTTT.

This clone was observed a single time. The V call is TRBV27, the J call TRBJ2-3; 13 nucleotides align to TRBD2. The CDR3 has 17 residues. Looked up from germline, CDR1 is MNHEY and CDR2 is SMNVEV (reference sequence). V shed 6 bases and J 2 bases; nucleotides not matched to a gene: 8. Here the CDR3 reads CASRLLAGGPNTDTQYF. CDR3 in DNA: TGTGCCAGCAGACTACTAGCGGGGGGGCCTAACACAGATACGCAGTATTTT.

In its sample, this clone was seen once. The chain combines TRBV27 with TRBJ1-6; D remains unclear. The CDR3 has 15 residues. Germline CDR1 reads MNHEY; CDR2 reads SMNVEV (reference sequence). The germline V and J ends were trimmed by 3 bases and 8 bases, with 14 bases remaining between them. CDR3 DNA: TGTGCCAGCAGTTTCAGGCCCCGGGTGGATTCACCCCTCCACTTT. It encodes CASSFRPRVDSPLHF.

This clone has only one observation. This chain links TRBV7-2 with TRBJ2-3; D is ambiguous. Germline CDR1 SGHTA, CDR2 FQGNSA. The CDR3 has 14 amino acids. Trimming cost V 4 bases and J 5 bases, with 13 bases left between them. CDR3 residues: CASSSRDQLDTQYF. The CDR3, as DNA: TGTGCCAGCAGCTCCCGCGACCAACTAGATACGCAGTATTTT.

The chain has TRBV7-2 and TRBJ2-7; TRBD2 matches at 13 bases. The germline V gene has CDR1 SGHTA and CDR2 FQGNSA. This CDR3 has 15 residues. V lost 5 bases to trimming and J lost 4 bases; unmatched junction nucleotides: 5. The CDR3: CASSPTSGRQYEQYF. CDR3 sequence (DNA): TGTGCCAGCAGCCCGACTAGCGGGAGGCAGTACGAGCAGTACTTC.

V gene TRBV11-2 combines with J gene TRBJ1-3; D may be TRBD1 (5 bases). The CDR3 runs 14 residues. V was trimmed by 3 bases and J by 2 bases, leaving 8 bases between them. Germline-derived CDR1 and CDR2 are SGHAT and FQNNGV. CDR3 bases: TGTGCCAGCAGCTTGAGGGGCGCTGGAAACACCATATATTTT. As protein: CASSLRGAGNTIYF.

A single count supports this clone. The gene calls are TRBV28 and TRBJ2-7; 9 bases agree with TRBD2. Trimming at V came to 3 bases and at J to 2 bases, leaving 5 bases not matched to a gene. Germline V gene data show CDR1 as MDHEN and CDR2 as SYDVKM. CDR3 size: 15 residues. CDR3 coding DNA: TGTGCCAGCAGTTTGCCTAGCGGGACAGCCTACGAGCAGTACTTC. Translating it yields CASSLPSGTAYEQYF.

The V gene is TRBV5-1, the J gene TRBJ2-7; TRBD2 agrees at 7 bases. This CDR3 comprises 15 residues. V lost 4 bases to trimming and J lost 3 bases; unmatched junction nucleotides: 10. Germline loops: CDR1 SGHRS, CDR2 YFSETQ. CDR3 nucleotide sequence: TGCGCCAGCAGCGCCCTGGGGGGGTTTCTCTACGAGCAGTACTTC. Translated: CASSALGGFLYEQYF.

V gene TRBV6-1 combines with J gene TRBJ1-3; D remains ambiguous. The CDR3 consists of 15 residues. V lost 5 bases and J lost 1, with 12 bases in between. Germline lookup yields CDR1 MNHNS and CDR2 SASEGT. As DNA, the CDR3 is TGTGCCAGCAGTTTGAACTGGGGTTCTGGAAACACCATATATTTT. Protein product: CASSLNWGSGNTIYF.

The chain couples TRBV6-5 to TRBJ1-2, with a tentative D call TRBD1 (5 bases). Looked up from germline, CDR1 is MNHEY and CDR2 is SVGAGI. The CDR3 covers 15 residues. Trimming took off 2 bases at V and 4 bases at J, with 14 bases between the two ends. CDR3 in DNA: TGTGCCAGCAGTTACGGAGCCGCCGGGGGCTATGGCTACACCTTC. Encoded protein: CASSYGAAGGYGYTF.

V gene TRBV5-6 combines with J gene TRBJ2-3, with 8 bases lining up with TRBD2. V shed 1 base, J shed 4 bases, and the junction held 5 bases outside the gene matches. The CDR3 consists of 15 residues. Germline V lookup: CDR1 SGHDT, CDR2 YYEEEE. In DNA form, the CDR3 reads TGTGCCAGCAGCTTGCGGGGGGGCGGCTCAGATACGCAGTATTTT. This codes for CASSLRGGGSDTQYF.